This T cell receptor beta chain came from a study of blood T cell repertoires in COVID-19. Across the study: T cells, B-cell-depleted T cells, or PBMCs provided the cDNA or gDNA that served as material.

Data came from immunoSEQ multiplex PCR; TCRdb stores just in-frame clones and leaves some out. The repertoire holds approximately 300,000 clones, roughly 90% seen once, with roughly 6.5% in the top ten. The V end was cut by 2 bases, the J end by 2 bases, with 13 bases between. This CDR3 region has 15 residues. Germline lookup yields CDR1 MNHEY and CDR2 SMNVEV (reference sequence). The sample was peripheral blood. This receptor was obtained from a man aged 18 to 29 who had recovered from COVID-19. This chain connects TRBV27 to TRBJ2-7, with D hard to call. Written as DNA, the CDR3 is TGTGCCAGCAGTTTACAAGAGTCTGTCCCCTACGAGCAGTACTTC. Translation gives CASSLQESVPYEQYF.